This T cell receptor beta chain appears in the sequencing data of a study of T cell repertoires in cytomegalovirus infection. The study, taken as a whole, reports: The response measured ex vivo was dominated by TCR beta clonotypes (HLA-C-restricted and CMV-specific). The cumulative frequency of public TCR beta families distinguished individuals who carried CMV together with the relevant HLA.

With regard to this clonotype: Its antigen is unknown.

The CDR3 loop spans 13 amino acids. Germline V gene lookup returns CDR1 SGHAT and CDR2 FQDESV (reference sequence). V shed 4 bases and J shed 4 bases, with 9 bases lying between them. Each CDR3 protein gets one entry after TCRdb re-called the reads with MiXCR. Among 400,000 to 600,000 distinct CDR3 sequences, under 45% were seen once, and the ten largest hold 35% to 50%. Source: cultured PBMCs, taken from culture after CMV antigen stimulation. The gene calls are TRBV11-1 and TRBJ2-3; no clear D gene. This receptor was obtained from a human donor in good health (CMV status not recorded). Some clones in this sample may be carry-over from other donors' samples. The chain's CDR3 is CASSSPAADTQYF. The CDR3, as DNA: TGTGCCAGCAGCTCCCCGGCTGCAGATACGCAGTATTTT.